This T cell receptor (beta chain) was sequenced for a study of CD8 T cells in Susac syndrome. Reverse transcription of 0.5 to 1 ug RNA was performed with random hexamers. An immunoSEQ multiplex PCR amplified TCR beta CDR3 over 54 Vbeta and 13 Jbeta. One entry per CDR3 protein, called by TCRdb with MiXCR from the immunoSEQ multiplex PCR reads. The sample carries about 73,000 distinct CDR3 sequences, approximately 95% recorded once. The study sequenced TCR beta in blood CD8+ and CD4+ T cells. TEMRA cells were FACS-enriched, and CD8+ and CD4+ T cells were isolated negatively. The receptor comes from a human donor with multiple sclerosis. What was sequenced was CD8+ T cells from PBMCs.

Here the CDR3 reads CASSLLGGGDEQFF. The CDR3 coding sequence is TGTGCCAGCAGCTTATTGGGGGGAGGGGATGAGCAGTTCTTC. The chain carries TRBV7-3 and TRBJ2-1, with 7 bases lining up with TRBD2. The junction had 6 bases not matched to a gene; V was cut back by 2 bases and J by 8 bases. Germline assignment: CDR1 SGHTA and CDR2 FQGTGA. The length of the CDR3 is 14 residues. Looking up the rest from reference TRBV7-3 and TRBJ2-1 gives the full variable domain: GAGVSQTPSNKVTEKGKYVELRCDPISGHTALYWYRQSLGQGPEFLIYFQGTGAADDSGLPNDRFFAVRPEGSVSTLKIQRTERGDSAVYLCASSLLGGGDEQFFGPGTRLTVL.